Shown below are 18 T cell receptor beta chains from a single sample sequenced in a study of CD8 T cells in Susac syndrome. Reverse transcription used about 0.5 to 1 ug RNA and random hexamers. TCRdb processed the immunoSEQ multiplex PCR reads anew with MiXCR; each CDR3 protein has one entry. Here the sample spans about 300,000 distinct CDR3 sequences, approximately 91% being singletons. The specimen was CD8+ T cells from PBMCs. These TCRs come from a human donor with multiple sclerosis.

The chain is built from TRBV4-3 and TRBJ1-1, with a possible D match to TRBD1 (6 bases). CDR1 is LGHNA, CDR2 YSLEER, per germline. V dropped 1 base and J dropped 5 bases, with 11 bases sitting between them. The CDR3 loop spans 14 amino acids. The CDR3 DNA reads TGCGCCAGCAGCCAAGCGTACAGGGAGACTGAAGCTTTCTTT. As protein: CASSQAYRETEAFF.

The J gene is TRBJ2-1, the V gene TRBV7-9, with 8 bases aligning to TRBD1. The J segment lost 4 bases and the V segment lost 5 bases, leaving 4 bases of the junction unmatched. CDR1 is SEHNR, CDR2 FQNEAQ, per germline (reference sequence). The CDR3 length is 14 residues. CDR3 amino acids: CASSPTGGYNEQFF. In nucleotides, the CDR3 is TGTGCCAGCAGCCCTACAGGGGGATACAATGAGCAGTTCTTC.

The CDR3 loop is CASSPYGGEGEKLFF. CDR3 DNA sequence: TGTGCCAGCTCCCCGTATGGGGGAGAGGGTGAAAAACTGTTTTTT. The J gene is TRBJ1-4, the V gene TRBV7-9, with D possibly being TRBD1 (5 bases). V shed 8 bases and J shed 7 bases, with 20 bases lying between them. The germline CDR1 and CDR2 sequences are SEHNR and FQNEAQ (reference sequence). This CDR3 spans 15 amino acids.

CDR3 amino acids: CASSWGPGQGVTGELFF. The CDR3, as DNA: TGTGCCAGCAGCTGGGGGCCGGGACAGGGGGTAACCGGGGAGCTGTTTTTT. This chain joins TRBV5-4 and TRBJ2-2; TRBD1 aligns across 11 bases. Germline V lookup: CDR1 SGHNT, CDR2 YYREEE (reference sequence). With V trimmed by 3 bases and J by 5 bases, 9 bases remained unmatched. This CDR3 comprises 17 residues.

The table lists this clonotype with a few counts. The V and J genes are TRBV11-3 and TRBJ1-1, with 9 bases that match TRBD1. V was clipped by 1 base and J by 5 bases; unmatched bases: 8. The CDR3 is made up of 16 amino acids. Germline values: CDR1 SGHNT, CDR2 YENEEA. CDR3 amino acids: CASSLVTGGLYTEAFF. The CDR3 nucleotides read TGTGCCAGCAGCTTAGTAACAGGGGGCCTGTATACTGAAGCTTTCTTT.

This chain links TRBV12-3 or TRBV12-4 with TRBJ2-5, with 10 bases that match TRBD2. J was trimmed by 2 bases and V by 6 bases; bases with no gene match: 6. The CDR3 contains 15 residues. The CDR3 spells CASSPSGGEQETQYF. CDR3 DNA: TGTGCCAGCAGCCCTAGCGGGGGTGAACAAGAGACCCAGTACTTC.

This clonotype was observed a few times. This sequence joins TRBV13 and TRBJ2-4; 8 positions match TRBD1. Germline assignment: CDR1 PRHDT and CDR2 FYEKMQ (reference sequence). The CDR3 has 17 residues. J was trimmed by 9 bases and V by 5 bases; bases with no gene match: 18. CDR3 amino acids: CASSNQDRVWGSGIQYF. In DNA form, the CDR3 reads TGTGCCAGCAGCAACCAGGACAGGGTGTGGGGGTCGGGCATTCAGTACTTC.

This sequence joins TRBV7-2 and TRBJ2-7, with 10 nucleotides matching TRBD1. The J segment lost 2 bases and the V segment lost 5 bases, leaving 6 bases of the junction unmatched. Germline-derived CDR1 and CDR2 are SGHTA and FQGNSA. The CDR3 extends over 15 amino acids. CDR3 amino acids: CASSPRDRGPYEQYF. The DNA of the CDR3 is TGTGCCAGCAGCCCGAGGGACAGGGGTCCCTACGAGCAGTACTTC.

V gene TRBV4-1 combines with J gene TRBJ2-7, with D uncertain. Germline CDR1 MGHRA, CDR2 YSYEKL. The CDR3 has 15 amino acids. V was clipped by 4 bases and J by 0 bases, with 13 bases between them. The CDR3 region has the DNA TGCGCCAGCAGCCTCGCCCTCCAATCCTCCTACGAGCAGTACTTC. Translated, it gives CASSLALQSSYEQYF.

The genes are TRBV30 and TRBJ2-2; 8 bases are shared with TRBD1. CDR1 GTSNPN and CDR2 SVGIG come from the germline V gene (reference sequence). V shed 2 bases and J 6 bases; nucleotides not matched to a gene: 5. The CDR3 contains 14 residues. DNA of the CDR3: TGTGCCTGGAGTACAGGACAGGGTGCCGGGGAGCTGTTTTTT. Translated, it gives CAWSTGQGAGELFF.

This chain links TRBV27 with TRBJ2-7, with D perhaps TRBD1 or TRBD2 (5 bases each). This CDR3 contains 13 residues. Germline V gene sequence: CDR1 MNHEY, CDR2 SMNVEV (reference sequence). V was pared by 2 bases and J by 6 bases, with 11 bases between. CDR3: CASSLARGPEQYF. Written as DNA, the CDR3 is TGTGCCAGCAGTTTAGCGAGGGGACCCGAGCAGTACTTC.

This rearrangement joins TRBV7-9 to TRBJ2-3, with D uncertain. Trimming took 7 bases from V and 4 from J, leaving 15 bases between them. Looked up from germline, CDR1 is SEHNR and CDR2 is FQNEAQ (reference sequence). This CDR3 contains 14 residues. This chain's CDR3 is CASTTGGVADTQYF. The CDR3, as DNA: TGTGCCAGCACCACTGGCGGAGTTGCAGATACGCAGTATTTT.

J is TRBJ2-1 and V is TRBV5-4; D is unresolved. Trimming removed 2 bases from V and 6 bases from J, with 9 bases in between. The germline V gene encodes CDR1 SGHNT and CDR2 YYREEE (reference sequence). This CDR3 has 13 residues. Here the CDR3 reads CASSFRSANEQFF. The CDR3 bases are TGTGCCAGCAGCTTCAGGTCGGCCAATGAGCAGTTCTTC.

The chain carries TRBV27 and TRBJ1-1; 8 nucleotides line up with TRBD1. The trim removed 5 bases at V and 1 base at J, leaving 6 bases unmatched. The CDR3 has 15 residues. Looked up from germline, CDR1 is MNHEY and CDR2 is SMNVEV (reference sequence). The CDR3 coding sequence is TGTGCCAGCAGTGTCGCGACAGGGGCGAACACTGAAGCTTTCTTT. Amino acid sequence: CASSVATGANTEAFF.

CDR3 loop: CASSSSDRVDEQYF. The CDR3 DNA is TGTGCCAGCAGCTCATCGGACAGGGTTGACGAGCAGTACTTC. The chain recombines TRBV7-6 with TRBJ2-7, with 8 positions matching TRBD1. The CDR3 covers 14 residues. Trimming at V came to 4 bases and at J to 5 bases, leaving 7 bases not matched to a gene. Germline CDR1 and CDR2: SGHVS and FNYEAQ.

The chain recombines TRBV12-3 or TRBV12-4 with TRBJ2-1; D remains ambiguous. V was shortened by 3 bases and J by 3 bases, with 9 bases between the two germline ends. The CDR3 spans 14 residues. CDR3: CASSFTANYNEQFF. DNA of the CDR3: TGTGCCAGCAGTTTTACGGCGAACTACAATGAGCAGTTCTTC.

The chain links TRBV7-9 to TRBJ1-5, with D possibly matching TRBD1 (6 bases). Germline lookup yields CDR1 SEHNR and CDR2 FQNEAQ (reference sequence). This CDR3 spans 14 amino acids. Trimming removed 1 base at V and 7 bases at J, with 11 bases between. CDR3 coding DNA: TGTGCCAGCAGCTTAGTCGGGGGCCGGCAGCCCCAGCATTTT. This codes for CASSLVGGRQPQHF.

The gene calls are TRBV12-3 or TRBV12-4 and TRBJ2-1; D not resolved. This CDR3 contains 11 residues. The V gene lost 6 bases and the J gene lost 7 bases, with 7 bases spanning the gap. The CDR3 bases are TGTGCCAGCAGGGAAAGTAATGAGCAGTTCTTC. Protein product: CASRESNEQFF.